The rows below give T cell receptor beta chains drawn from one sample of a study of regulatory T cells in long-lasting Graves disease. TCRdb independently ran MiXCR on the multiplex PCR reads; one entry per CDR3 protein. This repertoire shows 650,000 to 700,000 distinct CDR3 sequences, 25% to 35% found once; its top ten account for roughly 46%. Specimen: peripheral blood mononuclear cells (PBMCs), collected when the disease was refractory, from a patient treated with antithyroid drugs. These receptors all come from a female donor with Graves disease. CDR3s leave out the opening cysteine and the closing phenylalanine or tryptophan. Fields, in order: V gene, J gene, clone size, D gene, CDR3 protein. A D gene is named only where the DNA matches it firmly. Size values are once, few and many counts, or a class for expanded clones, and some rows have none.

V: TRBV12-5
J: TRBJ1-2
size: few
D: -
CDR3: ASAIQEGVHGYT

V: TRBV29-1
J: TRBJ1-2
size: -
D: -
CDR3: SVEEAPSGISNYGYT

V: TRBV19
J: TRBJ1-4
size: few
D: -
CDR3: ASSIVGSGGEKLF

V: TRBV6-1
J: TRBJ1-5
size: -
D: -
CDR3: ASRHRAHQPQH

V: TRBV29-1
J: TRBJ1-1
size: -
D: -
CDR3: SVVLDMNTEAF

V: TRBV7-9
J: TRBJ1-2
size: few
D: TRBD1
CDR3: ASSVNTGAIYGYT

V: TRBV25-1
J: TRBJ1-5
size: -
D: -
CDR3: ASRASDSFGNQPQH

V: TRBV30
J: TRBJ1-1
size: -
D: -
CDR3: AWSHGGGTEAF

V: TRBV12-5
J: TRBJ2-7
size: -
D: -
CDR3: ASGLNRAIEQY

V: TRBV24-1
J: TRBJ1-5
size: -
D: -
CDR3: ATSDFGGNQPQH

V: TRBV7-9
J: TRBJ2-1
size: -
D: TRBD2
CDR3: ASSLASGGTGEQF